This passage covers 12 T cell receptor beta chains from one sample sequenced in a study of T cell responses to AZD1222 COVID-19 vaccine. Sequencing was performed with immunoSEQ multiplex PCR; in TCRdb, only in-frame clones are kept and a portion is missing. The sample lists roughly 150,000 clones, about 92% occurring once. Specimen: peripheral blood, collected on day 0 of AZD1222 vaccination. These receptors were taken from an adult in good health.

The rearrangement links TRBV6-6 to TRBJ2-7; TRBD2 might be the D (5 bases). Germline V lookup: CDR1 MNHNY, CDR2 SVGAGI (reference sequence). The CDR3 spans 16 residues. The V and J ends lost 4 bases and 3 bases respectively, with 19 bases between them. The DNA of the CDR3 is TGTGCCAGCAGTTCCCCAGCGGCGACGCCCGTCTACGAGCAGTACTTC. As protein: CASSSPAATPVYEQYF.

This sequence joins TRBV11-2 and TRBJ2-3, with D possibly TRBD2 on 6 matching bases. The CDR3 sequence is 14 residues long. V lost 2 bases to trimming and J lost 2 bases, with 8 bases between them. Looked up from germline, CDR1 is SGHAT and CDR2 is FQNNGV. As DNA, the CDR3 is TGTGCCAGCAGCTTACGGGACTTCACAGATACGCAGTATTTT. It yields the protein CASSLRDFTDTQYF.

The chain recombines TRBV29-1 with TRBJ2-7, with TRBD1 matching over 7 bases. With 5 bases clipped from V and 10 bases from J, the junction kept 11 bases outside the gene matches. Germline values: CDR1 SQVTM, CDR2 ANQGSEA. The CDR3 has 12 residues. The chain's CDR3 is CSVNLGRGGQYF. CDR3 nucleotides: TGCAGCGTTAATTTAGGTCGAGGGGGCCAGTACTTC.

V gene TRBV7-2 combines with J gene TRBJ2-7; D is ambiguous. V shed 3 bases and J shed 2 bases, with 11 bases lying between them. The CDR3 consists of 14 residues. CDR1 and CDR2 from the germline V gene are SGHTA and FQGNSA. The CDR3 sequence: CASSFADGAYEQYF. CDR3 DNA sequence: TGTGCCAGCAGCTTTGCCGATGGCGCCTACGAGCAGTACTTC.

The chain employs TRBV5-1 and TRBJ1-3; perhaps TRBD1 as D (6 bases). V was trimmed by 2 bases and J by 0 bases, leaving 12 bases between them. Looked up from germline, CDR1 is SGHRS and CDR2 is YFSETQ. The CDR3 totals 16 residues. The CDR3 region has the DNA TGCGCCAGCAGCTTACAGGGACGTTACTCTGGAAACACCATATATTTT. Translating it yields CASSLQGRYSGNTIYF.

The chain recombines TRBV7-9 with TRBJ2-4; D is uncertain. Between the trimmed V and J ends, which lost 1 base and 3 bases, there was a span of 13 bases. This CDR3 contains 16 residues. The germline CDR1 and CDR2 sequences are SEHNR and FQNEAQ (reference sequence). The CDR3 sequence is CASSLVDPGVKNIQYF. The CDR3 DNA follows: TGTGCCAGCAGCTTAGTAGATCCAGGCGTCAAAAACATTCAGTACTTC.

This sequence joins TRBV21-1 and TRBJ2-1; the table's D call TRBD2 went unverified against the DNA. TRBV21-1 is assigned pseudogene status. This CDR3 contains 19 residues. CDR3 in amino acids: CASSKEGTSGITYYNEQFF. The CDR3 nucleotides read TGTGCCAGCAGCAAAGAAGGGACTAGCGGGATTACCTACTACAATGAGCAGTTCTTC.

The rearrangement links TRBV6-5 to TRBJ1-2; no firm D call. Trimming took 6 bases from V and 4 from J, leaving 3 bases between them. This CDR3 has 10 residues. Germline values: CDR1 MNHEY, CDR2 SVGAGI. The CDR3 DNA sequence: TGTGCCAGCAGGTTCTATGGCTACACCTTC. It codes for CASRFYGYTF.

The CDR3 loop is CASGQGETEAFF. The CDR3 region has the DNA TGTGCCAGCGGACAGGGAGAAACTGAAGCTTTCTTT. The J gene is TRBJ1-1, the V gene TRBV18, with TRBD1 matching over 8 bases. This CDR3 has 12 residues. Germline values: CDR1 KGHSH, CDR2 LQKENI. V gave up 8 bases and J gave up 5 bases; unmatched junction bases: 4.

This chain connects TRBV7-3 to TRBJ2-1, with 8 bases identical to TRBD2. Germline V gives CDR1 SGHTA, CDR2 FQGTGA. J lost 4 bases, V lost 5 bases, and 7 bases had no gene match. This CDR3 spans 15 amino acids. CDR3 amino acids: CASSPGGGPYNEQFF. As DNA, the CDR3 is TGTGCCAGCAGCCCGGGAGGGGGGCCATACAATGAGCAGTTCTTC.

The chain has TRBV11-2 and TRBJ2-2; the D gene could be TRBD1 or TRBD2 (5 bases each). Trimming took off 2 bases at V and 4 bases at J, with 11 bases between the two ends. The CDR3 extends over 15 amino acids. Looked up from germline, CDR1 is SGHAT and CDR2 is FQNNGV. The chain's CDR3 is CASSLIWDRTGELFF. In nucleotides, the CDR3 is TGTGCCAGCAGCTTAATTTGGGACCGCACCGGGGAGCTGTTTTTT.

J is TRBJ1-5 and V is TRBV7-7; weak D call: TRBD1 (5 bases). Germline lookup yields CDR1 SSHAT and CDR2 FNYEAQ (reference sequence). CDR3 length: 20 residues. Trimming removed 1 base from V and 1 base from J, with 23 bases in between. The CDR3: CASSLGQRETTVPSNQPQHF. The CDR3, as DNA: TGTGCCAGCAGCTTAGGTCAGAGGGAAACGACAGTTCCGAGCAATCAGCCCCAGCATTTT.